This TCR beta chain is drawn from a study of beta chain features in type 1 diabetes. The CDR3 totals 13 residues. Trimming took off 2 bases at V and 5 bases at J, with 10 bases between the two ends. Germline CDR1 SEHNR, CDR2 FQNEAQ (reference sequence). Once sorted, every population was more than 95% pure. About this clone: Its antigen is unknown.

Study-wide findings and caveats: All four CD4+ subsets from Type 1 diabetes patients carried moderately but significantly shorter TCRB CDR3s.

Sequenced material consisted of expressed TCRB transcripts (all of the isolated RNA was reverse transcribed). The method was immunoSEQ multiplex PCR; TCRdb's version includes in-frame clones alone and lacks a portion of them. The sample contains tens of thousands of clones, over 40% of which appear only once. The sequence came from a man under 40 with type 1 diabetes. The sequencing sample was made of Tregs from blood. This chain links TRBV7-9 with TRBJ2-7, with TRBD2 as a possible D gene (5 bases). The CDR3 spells CASSLSSNHEQYF. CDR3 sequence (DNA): TGTGCCAGCAGCTTATCTAGCAACCACGAGCAGTACTTC.